Described below is a single T cell receptor beta chain sequence and its context. The sample comes from a study of blood T cell repertoires in COVID-19. Turning to the study itself: Donors in the United States, Italy and Spain gave samples during acute or convalescent COVID-19. PBMCs, B-cell-depleted T cells, or T cells were the source of the cDNA or gDNA that made up the material.

Per the germline V gene, CDR1 is SGHRS and CDR2 is YFSETQ. The CDR3 runs 16 residues. V gave up 0 bases and J gave up 6 bases; unmatched junction bases: 8. Repertoires were generated with immunoSEQ multiplex PCR, while TCRdb's copy carries only in-frame clones and drops some. The sample carries 140,000 or so clones, 85% to 90% recorded once. The rearrangement joins TRBV5-1 to TRBJ2-1; 8 positions agree with TRBD2. This clonotype was sampled from a woman between 50 and 59 years old with active or convalescent COVID-19. Sequenced: peripheral blood. The CDR3, as DNA: TGCGCCAGCAGCTTGGCGGGAGGGCCTTCTTTCAATGAGCAGTTCTTC. Protein: CASSLAGGPSFNEQFF.